The clone carrying this TCR beta chain was picked up a small number of times. The sample originates from a study of early T cells in non-severe SARS-CoV-2 infection. Overall study context: The sequenced material was bulk RNA from unsorted whole blood, and its chains were unpaired.

MiXCR was run by TCRdb on the 5' RACE reads, yielding one entry per CDR3 protein. Among about 80,000 distinct CDR3 sequences listed, approximately 12% were seen once. Trimming stripped 5 bases from V and 8 bases from J, with 16 bases between. CDR1 PRHDT and CDR2 FYEKMQ come from the germline V gene (reference sequence). The CDR3 covers 14 residues. Sample: whole blood. The chain combines TRBV13 with TRBJ2-1, with TRBD2 as a possible D gene (6 bases). The sequence derives from an adult who was a healthcare worker with PCR-confirmed SARS-CoV-2 infection or an uninfected control (not recorded which). CDR3 residues: CASSLTPGDDEQFF. The CDR3 DNA reads TGTGCCAGCAGCCTCACCCCGGGGGACGATGAGCAGTTCTTC.